This T cell receptor beta chain was sequenced during a study of technical replicates of blood from several donors. There are 13 residues in the CDR3. Germline-derived CDR1 and CDR2 are MNHNS and SASEGT. The V end was cut by 6 bases, the J end by 4 bases, with 9 bases between. Clones were read by immunoSEQ multiplex PCR, and TCRdb kept only the in-frame ones, dropping some. The sample yields tens of thousands of clones, just under 95% seen once. The clonotype comes from a human donor in good health. The sequenced material came from T cells isolated from PBMCs. The chain has TRBV6-1 and TRBJ2-2, with D possibly being TRBD1 (6 bases). The CDR3 region is CASSSTGTGELFF. CDR3 coding DNA: TGTGCCAGCAGCTCGACAGGCACCGGGGAGCTGTTTTTT.